The 3 T cell receptor beta chains given below trace back to one sample, sequenced in a study of response to subunit inactivated influenza vaccine. TCRdb processed the RT-PCR reads anew with MiXCR; each CDR3 protein has one entry. The sample gives about 780,000 distinct CDR3 sequences, about 18% of which show up once; 11% is in the top ten. The sequencing used PBMCs from blood, collected roughly 5 days after vaccination. The receptor set was obtained from a man aged 50 to 60 who received an inactivated influenza vaccine.

This clonotype was detected a few times. Sequence at one end of the junction differs from germline and may be a read error. The rearrangement uses TRBV12-3 or TRBV12-4 and TRBJ1-2; 7 positions match TRBD1. The CDR3 runs 13 residues. The CDR3 nucleotides are TGTGCCAGCAGTTTCAAAGAAAGGGGGCCCCGGATCTTC. This sequence encodes CASSFKERGPRIF.

The V call is TRBV5-5, the J call TRBJ2-1; tentative D call: TRBD1 (7 bases). Germline lookup yields CDR1 SGHKS and CDR2 YYEKEE (reference sequence). The CDR3 is 15 amino acids. Trimming removed 4 bases from V and 7 bases from J, with 18 bases in between. CDR3 in DNA: TGTGCCAGCAGCCTGGAGGGGGCGCGTCGGAATGAGCAGTTCTTC. This translates into CASSLEGARRNEQFF.

V is TRBV29-1 and J is TRBJ2-5, with 8 bases fitting TRBD1. V gave up 3 bases and J gave up 5 bases; unmatched junction bases: 8. Germline-derived CDR1 and CDR2 are SQVTM and ANQGSEA. This CDR3 region has 14 residues. For the CDR3, the DNA is TGCAGCGTTGACCGGTTCAGGGGGCTGGAGACCCAGTACTTC. Amino acid sequence: CSVDRFRGLETQYF.